Listed below are T cell receptor beta chains from one sample, sequenced in a study of blood T cell repertoires in COVID-19. Profiling relied on immunoSEQ multiplex PCR, and the TCRdb table lists in-frame clones only, not all of them. This table holds 190,000 or so clones, 70% to 90% found once. What was sequenced was PBMCs or T cells enriched from blood (not recorded which). The receptors stem from a woman aged 18-29 years who had recovered from COVID-19. CDR3s include the opening cysteine and the closing phenylalanine or tryptophan. The D gene is left open where the match is weak. Only some rows state a clone size, as once, few, many or a class for expanded clones.

TRBD1,TRBJ1-2,14,-,TRBV5-1,CASSPADRDYGYTF,TGCGCCAGCAGCCCCGCGGACAGGGACTATGGCTACACCTTC
-,TRBJ1-5,12,-,TRBV12-3/TRBV12-4,CASTDSNQPQHF,TGTGCCAGTACAGATAGCAATCAGCCCCAGCATTTT
-,TRBJ2-5,13,-,TRBV5-6,CASGPGDQETQYF,TGTGCCAGCGGGCCGGGGGATCAAGAGACCCAGTACTTC
TRBD1,TRBJ2-7,15,-,TRBV28,CASSAGGTGTHEQYF,TGTGCCAGCAGTGCGGGCGGGACAGGGACCCACGAGCAGTACTTC
-,TRBJ2-5,14,-,TRBV10-3,CAIRRGAFGETQYF,TGTGCCATCAGACGGGGGGCATTCGGGGAGACCCAGTACTTC
-,TRBJ1-3,14,-,TRBV28,CASSFQGEGNTIYF,TGTGCCAGCAGTTTCCAAGGGGAAGGAAACACCATATATTTT
-,TRBJ1-3,16,-,TRBV9,CASSVGPRDSGNTIYF,TGTGCCAGCAGCGTAGGACCCAGGGACTCTGGAAACACCATATATTTT
-,TRBJ2-7,14,few,TRBV7-6,CASSLAQNEYEQYF,TGTGCCAGCAGCTTAGCCCAGAACGAATACGAGCAGTACTTC
-,TRBJ2-3,15,-,TRBV7-3,CASSLLIREGDTQYF,TGTGCCAGCAGCTTATTGATCAGGGAAGGGGATACGCAGTATTTT
-,TRBJ1-4,15,-,TRBV9,CASSVDGVRGEKLFF,TGTGCCAGCAGCGTAGACGGGGTGAGAGGTGAAAAACTGTTTTTT
-,TRBJ1-2,12,-,TRBV6-1,CASSEVSSGYTF,TGTGCCAGCAGTGAAGTGTCCAGTGGCTACACCTTC
-,TRBJ1-1,13,-,TRBV6-2/TRBV6-3,CASSYQGSTEAFF,TGTGCCAGCAGTTATCAGGGGTCAACTGAAGCTTTCTTT
TRBD1,TRBJ1-1,14,-,TRBV11-2,CASRETGGNTEAFF,TGTGCCAGCAGAGAAACAGGGGGGAACACTGAAGCTTTCTTT
-,TRBJ2-5,16,-,TRBV28,CASSLWRTTEEETQYF,TGTGCCAGCAGTTTATGGCGTACGACAGAGGAAGAGACCCAGTACTTC
-,TRBJ1-2,11,-,TRBV30,CAKKGPYGYTF,TGTGCCAAGAAGGGGCCTTATGGCTACACCTTC
TRBD1,TRBJ1-1,14,once,TRBV6-5,CASTSGGVNTEAFF,TGTGCCAGCACCTCAGGGGGAGTTAACACTGAAGCTTTCTTT
-,TRBJ1-2,13,-,TRBV19,CASSSNLLYGYTF,TGTGCCAGTAGTTCGAACTTACTCTATGGCTACACCTTC
-,TRBJ2-3,17,-,TRBV6-6,CASSPHRQGIVKDTQYF,TGTGCCAGCAGTCCCCACCGCCAGGGGATAGTTAAAGATACGCAGTATTTT
-,TRBJ2-1,13,-,TRBV24-1,CATSESTGHEQFF,TGTGCCACCAGTGAATCCACAGGGCATGAGCAGTTCTTC
-,TRBJ1-2,14,-,TRBV28,CASRGGRSNYGYTF,TGTGCCAGCAGGGGAGGACGATCGAACTATGGCTACACCTTC
TRBD2,TRBJ2-6,20,-,TRBV3-1/TRBV3-2,CASSQDPQRGASSGANVLTF,TGTGCCAGCAGCCAAGACCCCCAGCGGGGGGCCAGCTCTGGGGCCAACGTCCTGACTTTC
-,TRBJ2-1,13,once,TRBV3-1/TRBV3-2,CASSQGRDNEQFF,TGTGCCAGCAGCCAGGGCAGGGACAATGAGCAGTTCTTC
-,TRBJ1-3,14,-,TRBV29-1,CSAADGISGNTIYF,TGCAGCGCCGCTGACGGGATCTCTGGAAACACCATATATTTT
-,TRBJ2-2,13,once,TRBV10-3,CAISESSSGELFF,TGTGCCATCAGTGAGTCTTCCTCCGGGGAGCTGTTTTTT
TRBD1,TRBJ1-3,16,-,TRBV7-9,CASSQGQPESGNTIYF,TGTGCCAGCAGCCAGGGACAGCCGGAATCTGGAAACACCATATATTTT
-,TRBJ1-5,13,-,TRBV29-1,CSVGFQNNQPQHF,TGCAGCGTTGGGTTCCAGAACAATCAGCCCCAGCATTTT
-,TRBJ2-3,14,-,TRBV5-1,CASSKGLRTDTQYF,TGCGCCAGCAGCAAGGGACTCCGCACAGATACGCAGTATTTT
-,TRBJ1-5,15,-,TRBV28,CASSSTGEVTQPQHF,TGTGCCAGCAGCTCCACGGGGGAGGTTACTCAGCCCCAGCATTTT
TRBD1,TRBJ1-2,15,few,TRBV10-1,CASTETGQEHYGYTF,TGCGCCAGCACCGAAACCGGACAGGAACACTATGGCTACACCTTC
-,TRBJ2-7,14,-,TRBV30,CAWSAETGPTPEYF,TGTGCCTGGAGTGCCGAAACAGGGCCCACTCCCGAGTACTTC
TRBD2,TRBJ2-1,14,once,TRBV5-1,CASRPSGGLNEQFF,TGCGCCAGCAGGCCTAGCGGGGGTTTGAATGAGCAGTTCTTC
-,TRBJ1-3,15,once,TRBV7-9,CASSPIGTSGNTIYF,TGTGCCAGCAGCCCAATCGGGACATCTGGAAACACCATATATTTT
-,TRBJ1-2,11,-,TRBV7-9,CASSNNYGYTF,TGTGCCAGCAGTAATAACTATGGCTACACCTTC
-,TRBJ1-2,19,-,TRBV5-6,CASSSTQPRDSAKDYGYTF,TGTGCCAGCAGCTCCACCCAACCACGAGACAGCGCCAAGGACTATGGCTACACCTTC
TRBD2,TRBJ2-1,15,-,TRBV27,CASSLGRGDYNEQFF,TGTGCCAGCAGTTTAGGGCGGGGGGACTACAATGAGCAGTTCTTC
TRBD2,TRBJ2-1,14,-,TRBV5-5,CASSFGTSLNEQFF,TGTGCCAGCAGCTTCGGGACTAGCTTGAATGAGCAGTTCTTC
-,TRBJ1-1,12,-,TRBV30,CAWSETRTEAFF,TGTGCCTGGAGCGAAACGAGGACTGAAGCTTTCTTT
-,TRBJ2-2,14,-,TRBV19,CASSTLQVPGELFF,TGTGCCAGTAGTACCCTACAGGTGCCCGGGGAGCTGTTTTTT
-,TRBJ1-6,13,-,TRBV5-1,CASRNSYNSPLHF,TGCGCCAGTAGAAACTCCTATAATTCACCCCTCCACTTT
TRBD1,TRBJ2-3,15,-,TRBV6-2/TRBV6-3,CASSDRDRGTDTQYF,TGTGCCAGCAGTGACCGGGACAGGGGAACAGATACGCAGTATTTT
TRBD1,TRBJ2-1,13,-,TRBV9,CASSADRDDEQFF,TGTGCCAGCAGCGCCGACAGGGACGATGAGCAGTTCTTC
TRBD1,TRBJ2-7,15,-,TRBV28,CASRGSGTGDYEQYF,TGTGCCAGCAGGGGTTCCGGGACAGGGGACTACGAGCAGTACTTC
TRBD1,TRBJ1-2,17,-,TRBV4-1,CASSQTITGGLGYGYTF,TGCGCCAGCAGCCAGACCATTACAGGGGGCCTGGGCTATGGCTACACCTTC
-,TRBJ1-3,12,once,TRBV19,CASTPGGGTIYF,TGTGCCAGTACACCTGGGGGGGGCACCATATATTTT
TRBD1,TRBJ1-5,15,-,TRBV18,CASSPGTDRNQPQHF,TGTGCCAGCTCACCAGGGACAGATCGCAATCAGCCCCAGCATTTT
TRBD1,TRBJ2-1,15,-,TRBV19,CASSILPGGYNEQFF,TGTGCCAGTAGTATTTTGCCAGGGGGCTACAATGAGCAGTTCTTC
-,TRBJ1-5,13,-,TRBV5-1,CASSLKPNQPQHF,TGCGCCAGCAGCTTAAAGCCCAATCAGCCCCAGCATTTT
-,TRBJ1-2,14,-,TRBV2,CASSVGPGYYGYTF,TGTGCCAGCAGTGTGGGTCCAGGGTACTATGGCTACACCTTC
-,TRBJ1-2,14,-,TRBV5-6,CASSLQGINYGYTF,TGTGCCAGCAGCCTTCAGGGGATTAACTATGGCTACACCTTC
TRBD2,TRBJ2-3,18,-,TRBV4-2,CASSREVFGGGHTDTQYF,TGTGCCAGCAGCCGGGAGGTATTTGGCGGGGGGCACACAGATACGCAGTATTTT
-,TRBJ2-5,13,-,TRBV5-1,CASSLVSQETQYF,TGCGCCAGCAGCTTGGTTAGCCAAGAGACCCAGTACTTC
TRBD2,TRBJ2-1,13,-,TRBV6-5,CASRVLASNEQFF,TGTGCCAGCAGGGTACTAGCGTCCAATGAGCAGTTCTTC
TRBD1,TRBJ1-1,13,-,TRBV6-5,CASSSGGWAEAFF,TGTGCCAGCAGTTCAGGGGGCTGGGCTGAAGCTTTCTTT
TRBD2,TRBJ2-5,15,-,TRBV28,CASSDGGTRLGTQYF,TGTGCCAGCAGCGACGGGGGGACTAGATTAGGGACCCAGTACTTC
-,TRBJ2-2,14,-,TRBV4-1,CATLGLTNTGELFF,TGCGCCACCCTGGGACTCACGAACACCGGGGAGCTGTTTTTT